This TCR beta chain emerged from a study of cytomegalovirus exposure and HLA in healthy donors (dated by TCRdb to about 2017). Looking at the study overall: An earlier analysis of approximately 550 of the donors reported more than 250 Gb of sequence data and some 120 million unique TCR beta sequences from about 200 million T cells. An early release covering 550 to 700 HLA-typed donors comprised 300 to 350 gigabases of sequencing data and approximately 80 million unique TCR sequences. Of the 300 to 500 genotyped donors, 81% were placed in the genetic ancestry cluster associated with self-reported Caucasian donors. The study was designed to test whether signatures of past pathogen exposure could be identified by cataloging public T cell receptors. The T cell repertoires of some 700 subjects were profiled by immunosequencing and related to cytomegalovirus serostatus. A separate validation cohort of approximately 130 different subjects was used in addition to the approximately 640-subject first cohort. The study combined high-throughput TCR immunosequencing, statistical association of individual TCRs with disease status, and machine learning to predict cytomegalovirus infection status. A later analysis re-analyzed previously published TCR beta repertoires from 600 to 850 donors and added high-resolution HLA genotyping to study TCR occurrence patterns. The later analysis used no new phenotypic data to find candidate immune exposures, relying instead on TCR beta sequences and their occurrence across donors. An earlier analysis of 500 to 650 of the donors applied high-throughput TCR beta sequencing to assess whether each TCR beta V gene segment acted as functional or pseudogenic. Donor age, sex, ethnicity and CMV serostatus were compiled alongside the repertoire data. In a later genetic analysis, genome-wide SNP genotypes for about three fifths of the 666 donors were used, and that subset was treated as a discovery cohort. All discovery cohort repertoires had been generated using a single sequencing platform. HLA typing covered class I and class II loci at four-digit resolution. Typing coverage differed by locus: A, B, C, DRB1 and DQB1 were typed in roughly 620-630 donors, DQA1 in about 550, DPA1 in approximately 600, and DPB1 in 400 to 480. A handful of DR-DQ haplotypes were handled as single units for association and clustering because linkage in the cohort was strong. On average, about 200,000 unique TCR beta nucleotide sequences were sequenced per donor among a few hundred genotyped donors of the cohort, with 15% to 20% of those sequences being non-productive.

Reading from cysteine to phenylalanine, the CDR3 counts 15 amino acids. Only the CDR3 DNA is retained, 45 bases long and in frame from the first base. For CDR1 and CDR2, the germline V gene lists SGHVS and FQNEAQ. V loses 5 bases, J loses 2 bases, and the germline ends lie 16 bases apart. Note on this clone: What antigen it recognizes has not been identified. No quality values exist for individual bases; no much larger clone is one base distant.

The cohort comprised fewer than 700 healthy bone marrow donors. At the time of sampling, every cohort member was nominally healthy, though immune exposures that went unrecorded were likely present. The donor was CMV seronegative and belonged to the group of over 300 seronegative cohort members. A peripheral blood sample was provided by each donor, and peripheral blood mononuclear cells were used for TCR beta sequencing. The Qiagen DNeasy Blood Extraction Kit was used to extract genomic DNA from the blood cell samples. Study-level results and caveats: Linkage disequilibrium might explain the correlated functional status among segregating V segments, but an unknown experimental factor could not be ruled out. According to a later analysis, most CMV-associated TCR beta chains appeared to be HLA-restricted, and the HLA associations seemed to be driven largely by CMV exposure. The study gave a list of 150 to 200 TCR beta chains associated with cytomegalovirus. Sequencing depth was assumed to be roughly uniform across donors in the presence/absence analyses, though that assumption may not hold. In a later analysis, several top co-occurrence clusters were reported to appear linked to parvovirus B19, influenza, CMV and Epstein-Barr virus. According to a later genetic analysis, donors in an Asian-associated ancestry cluster had fewer N-insertions in productive TCRs than the approximately 630-donor mean. In a later analysis, HLA-associated TCR beta chains were found to be more clonally expanded and to have lower generation probabilities than equally common non-associated chains. According to a later analysis, TCR association rates differed among HLA loci, with DRB1 alleles showing the most associated TCRs and HLA-C alleles showing the fewest. Because the 87-base-pair reads could not distinguish some IMGT-functional V segments, including TRBV6-2 and TRBV6-3, those segments were excluded. It was suggested by the authors that the approach could potentially be generalized to other disease states and immunological phenotypes. Because counts were too low, seventeen rarely observed V segments, including chromosome 9 orphons, were excluded from the earlier analysis of some 540 of the donors. This cohort had only TCR beta chains sequenced, and the lack of alpha or paired-chain data limited which features could be detected. A group of highly shared sequence variants was considered likely to be a technical artifact of the sequencing pipeline. Because HLA typing was unavailable for some donors at each locus, only the typed subset was used in association tests. Broadly in line with IMGT annotations, most TCR beta V segments showed up in productive rearrangements about 87% or about 30% of the time in an earlier analysis of a few hundred of the donors. A few of the identified cytomegalovirus-associated TCR beta chains were confirmed in vitro to be specific for cytomegalovirus antigens. For the cohort, immune exposure information was limited to CMV serostatus. A further reported finding was that TCR beta sequences accurately predicted the HLA-A and HLA-B alleles for most subjects in the first cohort. Specific HLA alleles were associated with 15,000 to 20,000 TCR beta sequences at a false discovery rate of 0.05 in a later analysis. In a later genetic analysis, a missense DCLRE1C variant was associated with V-gene and J-gene trimming of TCR beta chains, and the association was replicated in an independent cohort. In both the original and validation cohorts, the classifier was reported to diagnose cytomegalovirus status with high specificity and sensitivity. When HLA alleles, especially DR and DQ, strongly co-occurred, attributing TCR associations to individual alleles was difficult. Most TCR sequences were observed very rarely across donors, whereas some public TCRs were present in many individuals.

The method behind the library was the immunoSEQ multiplex PCR assay. For the multiplex PCR, a mixture combining 60 forward primers for TCR Vbeta segments and 13 reverse primers for TCR Jbeta segments was used. The CDR3 region of rearranged TCR beta genes was amplified from genomic DNA by a multiplex PCR assay. Amplified TCR beta libraries were sequenced as 87-base-pair reads on the Illumina HiSeq System. For the original study's pipeline: Across the 500 to 850 repertoires, a later analysis counted tens of millions of unique TCR beta chains, around 11 million of which were shared by at least two donors. Raw reads were error-corrected and collapsed into unique sequences with a nearest-neighbor algorithm that merged closely related sequences to remove PCR and sequencing errors. V, D and J gene segments were assigned by aligning CDR3 sequences to IMGT reference sequences. For a sequence to be retained, a match of at least six nucleotides to both a V gene segment and a J gene segment was required. A rearrangement counted as productive if the CDR3 had no stop codons and remained in frame with V and J, and every other rearrangement counted as non-productive. CDR3 was defined according to IMGT convention as the region running from the second conserved V-encoded cysteine to the conserved J-encoded phenylalanine. Sequences without an unambiguous match to a single V gene segment were excluded from the earlier analysis of about 630 of the donors. An earlier analysis of about 600 of the donors called V segments functional above 56.7% productive rearrangements and segregating when the between-donor standard deviation exceeded 5%. To diagnose cytomegalovirus status from the catalog of TCR beta chain sequences, a statistical classification framework was built. A later analysis assigned V and J genes by comparing TCR nucleotide sequences with IMGT/GENE-DB human TR gene sequences. The TCRdist pipeline was used in a later analysis to assign CDR3 sequences and most-parsimonious VDJ recombination scenarios. A later analysis defined each TCR beta chain by its CDR3 amino acid sequence plus V-gene family, and excluded reads lacking a unique V-gene family. In a later analysis, fewer than 650 highly shared, low-generation-probability nucleotide sequences were removed to address suspected cross-contamination and a sequencing artifact. In a later analysis, a clonal expansion index was calculated for each public chain from normalized within-repertoire ranks of inferred template counts. In a later analysis, generation probabilities were computed using a VDJ recombination model fitted to out-of-frame rearrangements, and the results were checked against IGoR. A later analysis scored TCR-TCR, TCR-HLA and TCR-CMV co-occurrence with hypergeometric tests, applying a repertoire-size bias correction to TCR pairs. In a later analysis, false discovery rates were estimated by permuting HLA or CMV assignments 20 times. In a later analysis, co-occurring TCRs were grouped with DBSCAN, and TCRdist sequence similarity was added when clustering was performed within HLA-allele-positive subsets. Repertoires with fewer than 30,000 or more than 120,000 public chains were left out of co-occurrence clustering, as were five repertoires with anomalous nucleotide sharing. TCRdb obtained this table from immuneACCESS and retained in-frame rearrangements with V and J assigned. These tables miss some clones; where compared with another copy, unresolved V genes account for less than half of the shortfall, and the remainder is unexplained. V and J calls and clone size are copied from that table; D and trimming were computed from the DNA. The sample table records fewer than 200,000 clones; roughly 70% of these occur just once. The top ten clones comprise about 1.6% of the sample.

This clonotype was obtained from a girl between 5 and 17 years old in good health and CMV-seronegative. This receptor chain uses TRBV7-8 and TRBJ2-7; the D gene is unclear. The sequencing sample was made of PBMCs. This receptor carries the CDR3 CASSRQRVATYEQYF. The base sequence is TGTGCCAGCAGCCGCCAAAGAGTAGCTACCTACGAGCAGTACTTC.